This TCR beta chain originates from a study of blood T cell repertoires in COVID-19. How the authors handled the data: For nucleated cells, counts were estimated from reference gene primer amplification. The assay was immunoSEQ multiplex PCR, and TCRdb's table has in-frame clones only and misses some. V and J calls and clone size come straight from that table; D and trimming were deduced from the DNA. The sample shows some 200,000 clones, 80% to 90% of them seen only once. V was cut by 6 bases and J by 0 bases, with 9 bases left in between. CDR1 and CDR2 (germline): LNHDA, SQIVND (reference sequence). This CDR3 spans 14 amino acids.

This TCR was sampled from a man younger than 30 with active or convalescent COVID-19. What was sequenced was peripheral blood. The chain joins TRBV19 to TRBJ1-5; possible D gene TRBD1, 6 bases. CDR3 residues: CASSDRYSNQPQHF. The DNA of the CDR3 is TGTGCCAGTAGCGACAGGTATAGCAATCAGCCCCAGCATTTT.